This entry lists 27 T cell receptor beta chains sequenced from one sample in a study of shared clonotypes between healthy human individuals. Measured with immunoSEQ multiplex PCR; TCRdb has only the in-frame clones, and not every one. This sample carries roughly 1,000,000 clones, 75% to 80% of them seen once, and the ten largest clones take 0.5% to 0.65%. Source material: memory CD4+ T cells from PBMCs. As for subset: CD45RA-negative fraction. These receptors originate from a man aged 18 to 29 in good health. Some clones in this sample may be carry-over from other donors' samples.

The CDR3 sequence: CASSPRERVGTDTQYF. CDR3 sequence (DNA): TGTGCCAGCTCACCACGAGAGAGGGTGGGCACAGATACGCAGTATTTT. The chain combines TRBV18 with TRBJ2-3, with D perhaps TRBD2 (5 bases). V was clipped by 1 base and J by 1 base, with 12 bases between them. This CDR3 is built from 16 residues. Germline loops: CDR1 KGHSH, CDR2 LQKENI.

The genes are TRBV2 and TRBJ1-2, with D unresolved. V lost 8 bases and J 4 bases, leaving 17 bases between the germline ends. This CDR3 is 14 amino acids long. Germline V lookup: CDR1 SNHLY, CDR2 FYNNEI. The CDR3 DNA reads as TGTGCCAGCTGGAGGGAACGGGGATCCTATGGCTACACCTTC. This encodes CASWRERGSYGYTF.

The DNA for the CDR3 is TGTGCCAGCAGACGGACAGGGAGCACAGATACGCAGTATTTT. This translates into CASRRTGSTDTQYF. The chain joins TRBV11-1 to TRBJ2-3; 8 nucleotides line up with TRBD1. The V and J ends lost 6 bases and 0 bases, in that order; junction bases with no gene match: 2. CDR3 size: 14 residues. The germline CDR1 and CDR2 sequences are SGHAT and FQDESV (reference sequence).

The CDR3 loop reads CSVVRASGSSYEQYF. The CDR3 DNA reads TGCAGCGTTGTGAGGGCTAGCGGGAGCTCCTACGAGCAGTACTTC. J is TRBJ2-7 and V is TRBV29-1; TRBD2 agrees at 10 bases. This CDR3 comprises 15 residues. Germline lookup yields CDR1 SQVTM and CDR2 ANQGSEA. Losses at the gene ends were 4 bases for V and 0 bases for J; bases not matched to a gene: 6.

CDR3 loop: CASSFGQVSTDTQYF. Here the CDR3 DNA reads TGTGCCAGCAGCTTCGGGCAAGTCAGCACAGATACGCAGTATTTT. The genes are TRBV7-2 and TRBJ2-3; unclear D gene. Trimming removed 3 bases at V and 0 bases at J, with 10 bases between. Germline-derived CDR1 and CDR2 are SGHTA and FQGNSA. This CDR3 comprises 15 residues.

The chain is built from TRBV28 and TRBJ1-2; TRBD1 matches at 9 bases. The CDR3 extends over 16 amino acids. Germline CDR1 reads MDHEN; CDR2 reads SYDVKM. The V gene end was trimmed by 10 bases and the J gene end by 5 bases; junction bases not matched to a gene: 17. CDR3 residues: CATLLIQGAGGYGYTF. CDR3 in DNA: TGTGCCACCCTCTTAATACAGGGGGCAGGCGGGTATGGCTACACCTTC.

The chain links TRBV7-9 to TRBJ1-1; D is ambiguous. CDR3 size: 14 residues. Germline CDR1 reads SEHNR; CDR2 reads FQNEAQ (reference sequence). V lost 6 bases and J 1 base, leaving 12 bases between the germline ends. The CDR3 DNA sequence: TGTGCCAGCAGACGATACGACGGGAACACTGAAGCTTTCTTT. This gives the protein CASRRYDGNTEAFF.

The DNA of the CDR3 is TGTGCCAGCAGCTTGGTACGCGTCAGTCACAATGAGCAGTTCTTC. The encoded protein is CASSLVRVSHNEQFF. The gene calls are TRBV5-4 and TRBJ2-1, with no clear D. CDR1 and CDR2 from the germline V gene are SGHNT and YYREEE (reference sequence). The V end was cut by 0 bases, the J end by 5 bases, with 12 bases between. The CDR3 sequence is 15 residues long. Full variable domain (rest looked up from reference TRBV5-4 and TRBJ2-1): ETGVTQSPTHLIKTRGQQVTLRCSSQSGHNTVSWYQQALGQGPQFIFQYYREEENGRGNFPPRFSGLQFPNYSSELNVNALELDDSALYLCASSLVRVSHNEQFFGPGTRLTVL.

On this clone itself: This sequence may be a read error, since a much larger clone differs from it by one base. The conserved phenylalanine or tryptophan normally closing the CDR3 is absent here, so this likely arose from a read error. The chain couples TRBV5-1 to TRBJ1-2; possible D gene TRBD1, 6 bases. V lost 5 bases to trimming and J lost 4 bases, with 18 bases between them. Germline loops: CDR1 SGHRS, CDR2 YFSETQ. The CDR3 is made up of 15 amino acids. In DNA, the CDR3 is TGCGCCAGCAGTAGGGGGGACCCTCCGCGCTATGGCTACACCCTC. This sequence encodes CASSRGDPPRYGYTL.

The chain recombines TRBV6-1 with TRBJ2-5, with D tentatively TRBD2 (6 bases). The J call may be incorrect, as the DNA end agrees better with TRBJ2-7. The CDR3 sequence is 14 residues long. Germline CDR1 reads MNHNS; CDR2 reads SASEGT. In DNA, the CDR3 is TGTGCCAGCCTACCTGGGGGAGGCTCCTACGAGCAGTACTTC. The encoded protein is CASLPGGGSYEQYF.

This clone was found a few times. The chain joins TRBV6-5 to TRBJ1-1; D is undetermined. The CDR3 runs to 11 residues. V shed 5 bases and J shed 12 bases, with 13 bases lying between them. Looked up from germline, CDR1 is MNHEY and CDR2 is SVGAGI. This CDR3 is CASSDRLSSFF. The CDR3 DNA follows: TGTGCCAGCAGTGACCGTCTTAGTTCTTTCTTT.

The rearrangement uses TRBV6-6 and TRBJ1-1; D is undetermined. The V and J ends lost 2 bases and 3 bases respectively, with 10 bases between them. Germline V lookup: CDR1 MNHNY, CDR2 SVGAGI (reference sequence). The CDR3 covers 14 residues. In DNA form, the CDR3 reads TGTGCCAGCAGTTACACCGGATCGTACACTGAAGCTTTCTTT. Translation gives CASSYTGSYTEAFF.

This clone was seen many times. The chain recombines TRBV10-2 with TRBJ2-3; the match to TRBD2 covers 7 bases. The CDR3 covers 14 residues. Germline CDR1 and CDR2: WSHSY and SAAADI. Trimming cost V 8 bases and J 1 base; bases outside gene matches: 6. CDR3 residues: CASEVGGGTDTQYF. The CDR3 bases are TGCGCCAGCGAGGTGGGAGGGGGCACAGATACGCAGTATTTT.

The chain joins TRBV7-2 to TRBJ1-1; D not certain. The length of the CDR3 is 14 residues. Germline V gene lookup returns CDR1 SGHTA and CDR2 FQGNSA. V lost 0 bases, J lost 4 bases, and 9 bases lay in between. CDR3 nucleotides: TGTGCCAGCAGCTTAGCGAGCGGGCCCACTGAAGCTTTCTTT. It is translated as CASSLASGPTEAFF.

The chain is built from TRBV7-9 and TRBJ2-1, with D maybe TRBD2 (6 bases). Trimming removed 4 bases at V and 9 bases at J, with 16 bases between. In germline, CDR1 is SEHNR, CDR2 FQNEAQ (reference sequence). This CDR3 is built from 14 residues. CDR3 DNA: TGTGCCAGCAGCTCGCGGGGTAGATACGGTGAGCAGTTCTTC. Amino acid sequence: CASSSRGRYGEQFF.

This clone has a count of ten or more. The same CDR3 also results from other DNA sequences found in this sample. The chain employs TRBV9 and TRBJ1-1; 8 nucleotides match TRBD1. This CDR3 has 14 residues. J lost 4 bases, V lost 0 bases, and 2 bases had no gene match. Germline assignment: CDR1 SGDLS and CDR2 YYNGEE. The CDR3 here is CASSVGQGRTEAFF. In DNA, the CDR3 is TGTGCCAGCAGCGTAGGACAGGGGCGCACTGAAGCTTTCTTT.

The chain employs TRBV5-1 and TRBJ2-5; D might be TRBD1 or TRBD2, each matching 5 bases. Trimming shortened V by 4 bases and J by 0 bases, and 10 bases separated the two germline ends. The CDR3 is 14 amino acids. Germline values: CDR1 SGHRS, CDR2 YFSETQ. The CDR3 region is CASSPQGHQETQYF. CDR3 nucleotides: TGCGCCAGCAGCCCCCAGGGACACCAAGAGACCCAGTACTTC.

The chain has TRBV7-2 and TRBJ1-2, with D maybe TRBD1 (6 bases). The V end was cut by 5 bases, the J end by 7 bases, with 11 bases between. The CDR3 consists of 12 residues. CDR1 is SGHTA and CDR2 is FQGNSA in the germline V gene. The CDR3 nucleotides read TGTGCCAGCAGCCCCAACAGGGTTGGCTACACCTTC. It yields the protein CASSPNRVGYTF. The full variable domain, completed using reference TRBV7-2 and TRBJ1-2, is GAGVSQSPSNKVTEKGKDVELRCDPISGHTALYWYRQSLGQGLEFLIYFQGNSAPDKSGLPSDRFSAERTGGSVSTLTIQRTQQEDSAVYLCASSPNRVGYTFGSGTRLTVV.

The chain couples TRBV6-6 to TRBJ2-7; TRBD1 matches 8 bases. Germline CDR1 is MNHNY and CDR2 is SVGAGI (reference sequence). V lost 6 bases and J lost 5; bases outside the gene matches: 9. The CDR3 sequence is 14 residues long. The CDR3 reads CASSRTGQGHEQYF. In DNA form, the CDR3 reads TGTGCCAGCAGCCGAACCGGACAGGGACACGAGCAGTACTTC.

The gene calls are TRBV5-1 and TRBJ2-2; 8 bases line up with TRBD2. This CDR3 contains 15 residues. Germline loops: CDR1 SGHRS, CDR2 YFSETQ. V trimming: 5 bases; J trimming: 4 bases; junction bases outside the gene matches: 7. CDR3 DNA: TGCGCCAGCAGGAACTTAGCGGGAAGCACCGGGGAGCTGTTTTTT. This codes for CASRNLAGSTGELFF.

This clone was found many times. This chain links TRBV9 with TRBJ1-1, with D maybe TRBD1 (5 bases). Germline V gene sequence: CDR1 SGDLS, CDR2 YYNGEE. V lost 0 bases to trimming and J lost 11 bases, with 17 bases between them. CDR3 length: 14 residues. CDR3 amino acids: CASSVGGTTREAFF. The CDR3 DNA sequence: TGTGCCAGCAGCGTAGGCGGGACCACCCGAGAGGCTTTCTTT.

Comments on this clone: A clone one base away is much larger, so this may be a read error. The sample has other DNA sequences that encode this CDR3 too. The V call is TRBV18, the J call TRBJ2-2, with TRBD2 matching 8 bases. Germline V CDR1 and CDR2: KGHSH, LQKENI. V lost 1 base to trimming and J lost 2 bases; unmatched junction nucleotides: 6. CDR3 length equals 17 residues. The CDR3 protein is CASSPRGAGANTGELFF. For the CDR3, the DNA is TGTGCCAGCTCACCACGCGGAGCGGGAGCAAACACCGGGGAGCTGTTTTTT.

This clone was detected only once. Other DNA sequences in this sample translate to the same CDR3. The genes are TRBV9 and TRBJ2-3, with no clear D. V was shortened by 0 bases and J by 0 bases, with 5 bases between the two germline ends. In germline, CDR1 is SGDLS, CDR2 YYNGEE. The CDR3 sequence is 14 residues long. The CDR3 coding sequence is TGTGCCAGCAGCGTAGGGGCCAGCACAGATACGCAGTATTTT. This sequence encodes CASSVGASTDTQYF.

This rearrangement joins TRBV18 to TRBJ2-7, with a weak D call TRBD2 (5 bases). V shed 6 bases and J shed 2 bases, with 11 bases lying between them. The CDR3 spans 13 residues. Germline values: CDR1 KGHSH, CDR2 LQKENI. This CDR3 reads CASSSGITYEQYF. The DNA of the CDR3 is TGTGCCAGCTCGTCCGGGATTACCTACGAGCAGTACTTC.

Note on this clone: This sequence may be a read error, since a much larger clone differs from it by one base. J is TRBJ2-7 and V is TRBV4-3; TRBD1 matches at 9 bases. CDR3 length equals 16 residues. J gave up 0 bases and V 3 bases, and 6 bases lay outside the gene matches. CDR1 LGHNA and CDR2 YSLEER come from the germline V gene. Here the CDR3 reads CASSQAGTGNSYEQYF. In DNA, the CDR3 is TGCGCCAGCAGCCAGGCCGGGACAGGGAACTCCTACGAGCAGTACTTC.

This chain joins TRBV30 and TRBJ2-7; D possibly corresponds to TRBD2 (6 bases). V lost 1 base to trimming and J lost 2 bases, with 6 bases between them. The germline gives CDR1 GTSNPN, CDR2 SVGIG (reference sequence). The CDR3 totals 12 residues. The CDR3 DNA reads as TGTGCCTGGAGTGGCGGGGCCTACGAGCAGTACTTC. This sequence encodes CAWSGGAYEQYF.

The rearrangement joins TRBV5-4 to TRBJ2-6; D might be TRBD1 (6 bases). This CDR3 region has 14 residues. V lost 3 bases to trimming and J lost 5 bases, with 9 bases between them. The germline V gene has CDR1 SGHNT and CDR2 YYREEE (reference sequence). The CDR3 DNA reads TGTGCCAGCAGCTCCTGGGACAGGGCCAACGTCCTGACTTTC. Encoded protein: CASSSWDRANVLTF.